This T cell receptor beta chain came from a study of CD8+CD57+ T cells in acquired aplastic anemia. Both TCR beta VDJ combination and CDR3 sequence profiling were carried out. Genomic DNA was the template for this profiling. TCRdb recomputed calls from the reads with MiXCR, one row per CDR3 protein. Among under 500,000 distinct CDR3 sequences, around 33% were seen once, and the ten largest hold less than 0.85%. Germline lookup yields CDR1 ENHRY and CDR2 SYGVKD. The length of the CDR3 is 17 residues. With 9 bases clipped from V and 2 bases from J, the junction kept 16 bases outside the gene matches. Previously, flow cytometry had revealed CD8+CD57+ cell expansion in the patients chosen for sequencing.

The source of this sequence is a human donor with aplastic anemia. The rearrangement uses TRBV10-3 and TRBJ1-1, with 9 nucleotides matching TRBD1. The sequenced material came from sorted CD4+, CD8+, or CD8+CD57+ T cells (not recorded which) from PBMCs. CDR3 protein: CAMQSEPLTGGNTEAFF. The CDR3 DNA follows: TGTGCCATGCAATCCGAACCATTGACAGGGGGTAACACTGAAGCTTTCTTT.